These 14 T cell receptor beta chains were all obtained from the same sample, sequenced in a study of T cell responses to AZD1222 COVID-19 vaccine. Measured with immunoSEQ multiplex PCR; TCRdb has only the in-frame clones, and not every one. Among about 86,000 clones listed, more than 70% were seen once. The material sequenced was peripheral blood, taken 28 days after the second AZD1222 dose. The receptors come from an adult who received the AZD1222 COVID-19 vaccine.

This chain uses TRBV28 with TRBJ1-2, with 8 bases lining up with TRBD1. Trimming removed 6 bases from V and 7 bases from J; junction bases left unmatched: 13. The CDR3 contains 15 residues. Germline loops: CDR1 MDHEN, CDR2 SYDVKM. For the CDR3, the DNA is TGTGCCAGCAGAAATCGTGGACAGGGTCTCGGTGGCTACACCTTC. It translates to CASRNRGQGLGGYTF.

The V and J genes are TRBV12-3 or TRBV12-4 and TRBJ1-2; unclear D gene. The CDR3 has 12 amino acids. Deletions cut 3 bases from V and 7 bases from J, with 9 bases between. In nucleotides, the CDR3 is TGTGCCAGCAGTTTGGATTACCGTGGCTACACCTTC. It is translated as CASSLDYRGYTF.

V and J are TRBV5-1 and TRBJ1-3; possible D gene TRBD1, 5 bases. There are 14 residues in the CDR3. CDR1 is SGHRS and CDR2 is YFSETQ in the germline V gene. V shed 7 bases and J shed 8 bases, with 19 bases lying between them. The CDR3 loop reads CASGARDGRDTIYF. The CDR3 nucleotides read TGCGCCAGCGGCGCCCGGGACGGGAGGGACACCATATATTTT. The whole variable domain, filled in from reference TRBV5-1 and TRBJ1-3, reads KAGVTQTPRYLIKTRGQQVTLSCSPISGHRSVSWYQQTPGQGLQFLFEYFSETQRNKGNFPGRFSGRQFSNSRSEMNVSTLELGDSALYLCASGARDGRDTIYFGEGSWLTVV.

The J gene is TRBJ2-1, the V gene TRBV10-3, with a tentative D call TRBD2 (5 bases). Trimming removed 2 bases at V and 6 bases at J, with 5 bases between. Germline V gene sequence: CDR1 ENHRY, CDR2 SYGVKD. The CDR3 is 12 residues long. The CDR3 reads CAISETSNEQFF. In nucleotides, the CDR3 is TGTGCCATCAGTGAGACTAGCAATGAGCAGTTCTTC.

The chain combines TRBV25-1 with TRBJ1-1; 8 bases agree with TRBD1. Per germline, CDR1 MGHDK and CDR2 SYGVNS. The CDR3 totals 13 residues. J lost 4 bases, V lost 6 bases, and 4 bases had no gene match. CDR3 coding DNA: TGTGCCAGCAGCCTCACAGGGGGCACTGAAGCTTTCTTT. Its translation is CASSLTGGTEAFF.

The chain has TRBV11-2 and TRBJ2-7, with D uncertain. The CDR3 is 15 residues long. Germline values: CDR1 SGHAT, CDR2 FQNNGV. V dropped 5 bases and J dropped 4 bases, with 18 bases sitting between them. The CDR3 DNA reads as TGTGCCAGCAGCCTCTATGGGTTCGGAAAATACGAGCAGTACTTC. Encoded protein: CASSLYGFGKYEQYF.

The chain couples TRBV11-2 to TRBJ2-3; 8 positions match TRBD2. CDR3 size: 17 residues. Trimming took 0 bases from V and 6 from J; bases not matched to a gene: 11. CDR1 is SGHAT, CDR2 FQNNGV, per germline. This CDR3 reads CASSLDTREGPVDTQYF. DNA of the CDR3: TGTGCCAGCAGCTTAGATACCCGGGAGGGCCCGGTCGATACGCAGTATTTT.

The genes are TRBV5-1 and TRBJ1-2; 8 nucleotides agree with TRBD1. Germline lookup yields CDR1 SGHRS and CDR2 YFSETQ. J was trimmed by 4 bases and V by 3 bases; bases with no gene match: 5. The CDR3 contains 14 residues. In nucleotides, the CDR3 is TGCGCCAGCAGCTCCTCAGGGGGCCGCTATGGCTACACCTTC. The encoded protein is CASSSSGGRYGYTF.

The rearrangement links TRBV5-1 to TRBJ1-1; perhaps TRBD1 as D (5 bases). Trimming cost V 4 bases and J 1 base, with 8 bases left between them. In germline, CDR1 is SGHRS, CDR2 YFSETQ. The CDR3 spans 13 residues. CDR3 loop: CASSVGGNTEAFF. The CDR3, as DNA: TGCGCCAGCAGCGTTGGGGGGAACACTGAAGCTTTCTTT.

V usage is TRBV30 and J usage is TRBJ1-1, with a possible D match to TRBD1 (5 bases). CDR3 size: 13 residues. Trimming removed 0 bases at V and 8 bases at J, with 13 bases between. Germline values: CDR1 GTSNPN, CDR2 SVGIG (reference sequence). CDR3: CAWSVGGAGEAFF. The CDR3, as DNA: TGTGCCTGGAGTGTGGGTGGGGCAGGGGAAGCTTTCTTT.

This chain joins TRBV27 and TRBJ1-4, with D hard to call. Per germline, CDR1 MNHEY and CDR2 SMNVEV (reference sequence). This CDR3 contains 14 residues. Trimming removed 5 bases at V and 6 bases at J, with 13 bases between. The chain's CDR3 is CASSGRPKHEKLFF. The CDR3 coding sequence is TGTGCCAGCAGTGGACGTCCCAAGCATGAAAAACTGTTTTTT. The entire variable domain, with the rest obtained from reference TRBV27 and TRBJ1-4, is as follows: EAQVTQNPRYLITVTGKKLTVTCSQNMNHEYMSWYRQDPGLGLRQIYYSMNVEVTDKGDVPEGYKVSRKEKRNFPLILESPSPNQTSLYFCASSGRPKHEKLFFGSGTQLSVL.

The V call is TRBV29-1, the J call TRBJ1-2; TRBD1 matches at 12 bases. Germline V gene sequence: CDR1 SQVTM, CDR2 ANQGSEA. With V trimmed by 8 bases and J by 3 bases, 13 bases remained unmatched. The CDR3 is 16 residues long. Here the CDR3 reads CSSYGGGQGAYYGYTF. Written as DNA, the CDR3 is TGCAGCTCATATGGAGGGGGACAGGGGGCTTACTATGGCTACACCTTC.

V is TRBV28 and J is TRBJ2-3; D possibly corresponds to TRBD2 (6 bases). Germline V CDR1 and CDR2: MDHEN, SYDVKM. V lost 7 bases and J lost 3, with 14 bases in between. The CDR3 is made up of 14 amino acids. The chain's CDR3 is CASTPSGRTDTQYF. The CDR3 DNA reads TGTGCCAGCACCCCCTCGGGGAGGACAGATACGCAGTATTTT.

This sequence joins TRBV16 and TRBJ2-7, with D unclear. Germline V gene sequence: CDR1 KGHSY, CDR2 FQNENV. V shed 4 bases and J shed 4 bases, with 11 bases lying between them. The CDR3 runs 13 residues. The chain's CDR3 is CASSPSRAYEQYF. The CDR3 nucleotides read TGTGCCAGCAGCCCCTCCCGAGCGTACGAGCAGTACTTC. Full variable domain (missing parts from reference TRBV16 and TRBJ2-7): GEEVAQTPKHLVRGEGQKAKLYCAPIKGHSYVFWYQQVLKNEFKFLISFQNENVFDETGMPKERFSAKCLPNSPCSLEIQATKLEDSAVYFCASSPSRAYEQYFGPGTRLTVT.